One and the same sample provided the 21 T cell receptor beta chains below, sequenced in a study of shared clonotypes between healthy human individuals. Sequencing used immunoSEQ multiplex PCR; TCRdb keeps in-frame clones, though not all of them. Among fewer than 2.5 million clones listed, over 85% were seen once. Sample: naive CD4+ T cells from PBMCs. Subset: CD45RA+ positively selected. Every receptor here comes from a man aged 18 to 35 in good health. Some clones in this sample may be carry-over from other donors' samples.

The chain joins TRBV4-2 to TRBJ2-2; D might be TRBD2 (6 bases). The CDR3 is made up of 16 amino acids. V lost 3 bases, J lost 5 bases, and 16 bases lay in between. Looked up from germline, CDR1 is LGHNA and CDR2 is YNFKEQ. The CDR3 region has the DNA TGTGCCAGCAGCCACGGAGGGACCCGCAGTACCGGGGAGCTGTTTTTT. Protein product: CASSHGGTRSTGELFF.

J is TRBJ1-6 and V is TRBV5-1, with 7 bases identical to TRBD1. V dropped 1 base and J dropped 8; count of bases not matched to a gene: 6. The CDR3 is made up of 15 amino acids. In germline, CDR1 is SGHRS, CDR2 YFSETQ. The CDR3 nucleotides are TGCGCCAGCAGCTTGTCGACAGGGTTCGATTCACCCCTCCACTTT. Its translation: CASSLSTGFDSPLHF.

Note on this clone: The same CDR3 arises from other DNA sequences in this sample as well. The chain recombines TRBV18 with TRBJ2-1; no definite D call. The length of the CDR3 is 13 residues. CDR1 KGHSH and CDR2 LQKENI come from the germline V gene. Trimming left V 6 bases short and J 4 bases short, with 10 bases between. DNA of the CDR3: TGTGCCAGCTCCCCTCCGGGTTACAATGAGCAGTTCTTC. This translates into CASSPPGYNEQFF.

The rearrangement links TRBV6-6 to TRBJ2-5; 7 positions agree with TRBD2. The J call may be in error: the DNA end matches TRBJ2-7 better. Germline CDR1 is MNHNY and CDR2 is SVGAGI (reference sequence). The CDR3 loop spans 15 amino acids. The CDR3 sequence is CASSSERTRSYEQYF. The CDR3 bases are TGTGCCAGCAGTTCCGAAAGGACTAGAAGCTACGAGCAGTACTTC.

This sequence joins TRBV11-2 and TRBJ2-7; 7 bases align to TRBD2. The CDR3 spans 14 residues. Germline trimming cut 5 bases from V and 3 bases from J; bases unmatched to any gene: 7. The germline V gene encodes CDR1 SGHAT and CDR2 FQNNGV. The CDR3 sequence: CASSPIAGLYEQYF. CDR3 nucleotide sequence: TGTGCCAGCAGCCCAATAGCGGGCCTCTACGAGCAGTACTTC.

V usage is TRBV7-9 and J usage is TRBJ2-1; 11 nucleotides align to TRBD2. Germline V gene lookup returns CDR1 SEHNR and CDR2 FQNEAQ (reference sequence). The CDR3 is 16 amino acids. V trimming: 1 base; J trimming: 4 bases; junction bases outside the gene matches: 3. The CDR3 protein is CASSLGASGRYNEQFF. In DNA, the CDR3 is TGTGCCAGCAGCTTAGGCGCTAGCGGGAGGTACAATGAGCAGTTCTTC.

The chain employs TRBV5-1 and TRBJ1-1; D is ambiguous. Looked up from germline, CDR1 is SGHRS and CDR2 is YFSETQ. V lost 5 bases and J 4 bases, leaving 12 bases between the germline ends. This CDR3 is built from 13 residues. CDR3 DNA sequence: TGCGCCAGCAGTTCAAGGTTAGGCACTGAAGCTTTCTTT. Translation gives CASSSRLGTEAFF.

This chain links TRBV2 with TRBJ1-1, with D possibly TRBD1 on 5 matching bases. Trimming removed 6 bases at V and 5 bases at J, with 16 bases between. This CDR3 region has 14 residues. CDR1 SNHLY and CDR2 FYNNEI come from the germline V gene. The CDR3 DNA reads as TGTGCCAGCAGAGCGCAGGGCGTGGGGACTGAAGCTTTCTTT. As protein: CASRAQGVGTEAFF.

This clone was counted only a few times. The chain links TRBV7-9 to TRBJ1-3; D not resolved. From germline, CDR1 is SEHNR and CDR2 FQNEAQ (reference sequence). CDR3 length equals 14 residues. Trimming removed 3 bases at V and 0 bases at J, with 6 bases between. The CDR3 sequence: CASSFGYSGNTIYF. The CDR3 DNA reads as TGTGCCAGCAGCTTCGGTTACTCTGGAAACACCATATATTTT.

The chain uses TRBV29-1 and TRBJ1-6; TRBD1 agrees at 7 bases. Germline-derived CDR1 and CDR2 are SQVTM and ANQGSEA. This CDR3 region has 12 residues. V shed 7 bases, J shed 8 bases, and the junction held 5 bases outside the gene matches. DNA for the CDR3: TGCAGCGCAAGACAGGGAGATTCACCCCTCCACTTT. This sequence encodes CSARQGDSPLHF. Full variable domain (remainder filled in from reference TRBV29-1 and TRBJ1-6): SAVISQKPSRDICQRGTSLTIQCQVDSQVTMMFWYRQQPGQSLTLIATANQGSEATYESGFVIDKFPISRPNLTFSTLTVSNMSPEDSSIYLCSARQGDSPLHFGNGTRLTVT.

The chain links TRBV30 to TRBJ1-4; TRBD1 agrees at 10 bases. Looked up from germline, CDR1 is GTSNPN and CDR2 is SVGIG (reference sequence). The CDR3 consists of 14 residues. Trimming removed 1 base from V and 6 bases from J; junction bases left unmatched: 2. The CDR3 is CAWSAGTGDEKLFF. DNA of the CDR3: TGTGCCTGGAGTGCCGGGACAGGGGATGAAAAACTGTTTTTT.

The rearrangement links TRBV7-2 to TRBJ1-3, with D unclear. The CDR3 extends over 18 amino acids. Germline V gene sequence: CDR1 SGHTA, CDR2 FQGNSA. With 1 base removed from V and 0 bases from J, the gap between germline ends came to 16 bases. CDR3 DNA sequence: TGTGCCAGCAGCTTAGGGGCGCCCGCATCCGGCTCTGGAAACACCATATATTTT. Its protein is CASSLGAPASGSGNTIYF.

A word on this clone: Other DNA sequences in this sample translate to the same CDR3. The chain couples TRBV28 to TRBJ1-3, with D possibly being TRBD1 (5 bases). V lost 1 base and J 3 bases, leaving 7 bases between the germline ends. The CDR3 loop spans 14 amino acids. Germline V lookup: CDR1 MDHEN, CDR2 SYDVKM. The CDR3 loop is CASSLSGVGNTIYF. The CDR3 region has the DNA TGTGCCAGCAGTTTATCGGGGGTTGGAAACACCATATATTTT.

The rearrangement uses TRBV5-6 and TRBJ1-2; no firm D call. CDR1 SGHDT and CDR2 YYEEEE come from the germline V gene. Trimming removed 4 bases from V and 5 bases from J, with 12 bases in between. CDR3 size: 13 residues. CDR3 loop: CASSPGRSYGYTF. For the CDR3, the DNA is TGTGCCAGCAGCCCCGGACGGAGTTATGGCTACACCTTC. Drawing the rest from reference TRBV5-6 and TRBJ1-2, the complete variable domain is DAGVTQSPTHLIKTRGQQVTLRCSPKSGHDTVSWYQQALGQGPQFIFQYYEEEERQRGNFPDRFSGHQFPNYSSELNVNALLLGDSALYLCASSPGRSYGYTFGSGTRLTVV.

As for this clone: Other DNA sequences from this sample encode an identical CDR3 as well. The chain has TRBV7-9 and TRBJ2-3; the D is unclear. V was clipped by 5 bases and J by 9 bases, with 15 bases between them. CDR3 length: 13 residues. Germline V lookup: CDR1 SEHNR, CDR2 FQNEAQ (reference sequence). CDR3 sequence (DNA): TGTGCCAGCAGCCCGACCGGGCAGAAAACGCAGTATTTT. Its translation: CASSPTGQKTQYF.

J is TRBJ1-4 and V is TRBV19, with a possible D match to TRBD1 (5 bases). Germline lookup yields CDR1 LNHDA and CDR2 SQIVND (reference sequence). This CDR3 has 15 amino acids. V shed 2 bases and J shed 5 bases, with 12 bases lying between them. CDR3 sequence (DNA): TGTGCCAGTAGTATAACGGGGCAGTCAAATGAAAAACTGTTTTTT. Translation gives CASSITGQSNEKLFF.

This clone was detected a few times. The chain carries TRBV11-3 and TRBJ2-1; D is possibly TRBD2 (6 bases). The CDR3 has 16 residues. Trimming left V 5 bases short and J 1 base short, with 15 bases between. CDR1 SGHNT and CDR2 YENEEA come from the germline V gene. CDR3 region: CASSPHLAMSYNEQFF. As DNA, the CDR3 is TGTGCCAGCAGCCCCCATCTAGCGATGTCCTACAATGAGCAGTTCTTC.

V is TRBV28 and J is TRBJ1-1; weak D call: TRBD1 (6 bases). Germline CDR1 reads MDHEN; CDR2 reads SYDVKM. The CDR3 spans 12 residues. Trimming took 3 bases from V and 6 from J, leaving 8 bases between them. CDR3 in amino acids: CASSFWGPEAFF. CDR3 in DNA: TGTGCCAGCAGTTTCTGGGGGCCTGAAGCTTTCTTT.

J is TRBJ2-1 and V is TRBV7-9; no reliable D call. This CDR3 has 18 residues. V gave up 0 bases and J gave up 1 base, with 16 bases separating them. Germline loops: CDR1 SEHNR, CDR2 FQNEAQ (reference sequence). The CDR3 loop reads CASSLAPGPVGSYNEQFF. CDR3 DNA sequence: TGTGCCAGCAGCTTAGCTCCCGGCCCGGTCGGATCCTACAATGAGCAGTTCTTC.

The chain has TRBV7-3 and TRBJ2-3; TRBD2 aligns across 9 bases. V was pared by 5 bases and J by 5 bases, with 11 bases of the junction left unmatched. Germline CDR1 and CDR2: SGHTA and FQGTGA. This CDR3 comprises 16 residues. CDR3 region: CASSQGGGRAIDTQYF. CDR3 DNA sequence: TGTGCCAGCAGCCAAGGCGGCGGGAGGGCAATAGATACGCAGTATTTT.

This CDR3 reads CASSLFGAAEAFF. The DNA for the CDR3 is TGCGCCAGCAGCTTGTTCGGGGCGGCAGAAGCTTTCTTT. The chain combines TRBV5-1 with TRBJ1-1; tentatively, D is TRBD1 (5 bases). Germline V gives CDR1 SGHRS, CDR2 YFSETQ. V lost 1 base and J lost 8, with 12 bases in between. The CDR3 spans 13 residues.